This T cell receptor (beta chain) comes out of a study of blood T cells in healthy people across ages. Next came a second PCR, run for about 6 to 12 cycles, which used a sample-barcoded 5' primer along with a J-beta primer mix. TCRdb re-derived calls from the 5' RACE reads in MiXCR, one entry per CDR3 protein. The repertoire includes about 1.5 million distinct CDR3 sequences, roughly 40% of them detected once, and roughly 8.2% sits in the top ten. The V end lost 5 bases, the J end lost 0 bases, and 17 bases lay between the germline ends. The V gene's germline CDR1 is SNHLY and CDR2 FYNNEI. There are 17 residues in the CDR3. Isolating PBMCs gave at least 6 million of these cells per sample. This clonotype was recorded a few times.

This chain links TRBV2 with TRBJ2-1, with D possibly being TRBD1 (5 bases). The origin of this receptor is a woman aged 18-30 years in good health. The sequenced material came from blood. Written as DNA, the CDR3 is TGTGCCAGCAGTCCTGGACAAAGGAAAGGCTCCTACAATGAGCAGTTCTTC. Translated: CASSPGQRKGSYNEQFF.